This T cell receptor (beta chain) was recovered during a study of early T cells in non-severe SARS-CoV-2 infection (dated by TCRdb to 2020 to 2023). A note on the overall study: Because TCR sequencing relied on bulk RNA taken from unsorted whole blood, pairing of alpha and beta chains was not possible.

The study was a case-control design nested within a healthcare worker cohort in London, UK, with weekly nasopharyngeal swab PCR tests and blood sampling. Healthcare workers were enrolled in the week of the UK lockdown, from 23 to 31 March 2020, and were followed every week for up to roughly 16 weeks. The study at large found these results: VDJdb matching was skewed toward anti-spike CD8 responses, so virus-specific expansions were likely underestimated and private and CD4 specificities were missed.

The method was 5' RACE. The sequencing machine was a NextSeq 500. In the TCR library protocol, unique molecular identifiers were attached to individual cDNA molecules to correct for PCR bias and sequencing error. Both TCR alpha and beta chains were sequenced, and tight co-correlation was observed between alpha and beta sequence abundances in each sample. The paper's processing steps were these. V gene, J gene and CDR3 annotation of TCR sequences was performed with Decombinator V4. Expanded TCRs were defined as changing significantly between any two time points under a Poisson model with p below 0.0001. Abundances of TCRs were expressed as counts per million after normalisation to the total number of TCRs sequenced in each sample. MAIT TCRs were defined by TRAV1-2 paired with TRAJ12, TRAJ20 or TRAJ33, and iNKT TCRs by TRAV10 paired with TRAJ18. VDJdb, accessed 1 November 2021, was searched for CMV, EBV and SARS-CoV-2 annotated TCRs, excluding TCRs annotated for multiple antigens. Clones were called with MiXCR by TCRdb after fastp trimmed the public reads at Q25, and only in-frame beta chains were retained. Every CDR3 protein is listed once, alongside the most common genes and DNA of its rows. The V and J calls shown here were made by TCRdb, not taken from the authors' results. The sample has about 33,000 distinct CDR3 sequences on record, 5% of them singletons. The ten largest account for roughly 13% of the sample.

There are 14 amino acids in the CDR3, from cysteine to phenylalanine inclusive. Solely the CDR3 DNA is kept, with 42 bases framed from the first base. V lost 3 bases and J lost 3 bases; the stretch between them is 12 bases long. CDR1 and CDR2, per the germline V gene, are KGHSH and LQKENI. The table lists this clonotype with many counts. No cognate antigen has been identified for it. Base qualities are not recorded, but no much larger clone differs from it by a single base. The V and J segments used are TRBV18 and TRBJ2-7, with the D assignment possibly TRBD1 or TRBD2, given 5 matching bases for each. The TCR was taken from an adult who was a healthcare worker with PCR-confirmed SARS-CoV-2 infection or an uninfected control (not recorded which). The sequenced sample was whole blood. The CDR3 reads CASSPRGEDYEQYF. The DNA sequence is as follows: TGTGCCAGCTCACCCAGAGGGGAAGACTACGAGCAGTACTTC.